One sample yielded the 12 T cell receptor beta chains listed below, sequenced in a study of cytomegalovirus exposure and HLA in healthy donors. PCR was performed using 60 Vbeta and 13 Jbeta primers. TCRdb's table, derived via immunoSEQ multiplex PCR, lists solely in-frame clones and lacks some. Its table records approximately 58,000 clones. The source material was PBMCs. These receptors all stem from a man aged 25-40 years in good health and CMV-seropositive.

The rearrangement joins TRBV6-1 to TRBJ1-1, with unresolved D. V was pared by 2 bases and J by 6 bases, with 19 bases between. Germline V lookup: CDR1 MNHNS, CDR2 SASEGT. The CDR3 has 16 residues. The CDR3 here is CASSESLQGEGSEAFF. The CDR3 coding sequence is TGTGCCAGCAGTGAATCTTTGCAAGGAGAAGGCTCTGAAGCTTTCTTT.

The chain uses TRBV11-3 and TRBJ2-2; unclear D gene. The ends were cut back, 5 bases at V and 6 bases at J, with 16 bases in the middle. The CDR3 is 15 amino acids. Germline lookup yields CDR1 SGHNT and CDR2 YENEEA. CDR3 nucleotides: TGTGCCAGCAGCACCGGTGGAGTACGGGCCGGGGAGCTGTTTTTT. This sequence encodes CASSTGGVRAGELFF.

The rearrangement joins TRBV4-1 to TRBJ2-7; a weak D match, TRBD1 (6 bases). The germline CDR1 and CDR2 sequences are MGHRA and YSYEKL. V lost 1 base, J lost 3 bases, and 13 bases lay in between. The CDR3 is 15 residues long. CDR3 bases: TGCGCCAGCAGCCAAGGGGGGCTCCACTACTACGAGCAGTACTTC. This encodes CASSQGGLHYYEQYF.

This CDR3 is CASKWWAVNNQPQHF. The CDR3 DNA is TGTGCCAGCAAGTGGTGGGCAGTCAACAATCAGCCCCAGCATTTT. The chain uses TRBV6-1 and TRBJ1-5; D unresolved. Trimming stripped 7 bases from V and 3 bases from J, with 16 bases between. CDR1 is MNHNS, CDR2 SASEGT, per germline. This CDR3 comprises 15 residues.

DNA of the CDR3: TGTGCCAGCAGCACCGGGGGCTACGAGCAGTACTTC. Its translation: CASSTGGYEQYF. This rearrangement joins TRBV5-4 to TRBJ2-7, with a tentative D call TRBD2 (6 bases). The CDR3 is 12 amino acids. Germline CDR1 reads SGHNT; CDR2 reads YYREEE (reference sequence). Trimming shortened V by 4 bases and J by 3 bases, and 8 bases separated the two germline ends.

The chain employs TRBV18 and TRBJ2-7, with D possibly TRBD1 on 6 matching bases. The CDR3 has 16 amino acids. Trimming removed 2 bases from V and 1 base from J, with 15 bases in between. Germline V gene data show CDR1 as KGHSH and CDR2 as LQKENI. This chain's CDR3 is CASSPMSRGASYEQYF. CDR3 DNA: TGTGCCAGCTCACCAATGAGCAGGGGAGCGTCCTACGAGCAGTACTTC.

V gene TRBV6-6 combines with J gene TRBJ1-5; D is uncertain. Germline V gene data show CDR1 as MNHNY and CDR2 as SVGAGI (reference sequence). This CDR3 has 15 residues. V shed 2 bases and J shed 6 bases, with 14 bases lying between them. The CDR3 loop is CASSYPSTGSQPQHF. The CDR3 coding sequence is TGTGCCAGCAGTTACCCCTCCACGGGGAGTCAGCCCCAGCATTTT.

V usage is TRBV30 and J usage is TRBJ2-1; 7 bases agree with TRBD2. The trim removed 2 bases at V and 1 base at J, leaving 2 bases unmatched. This CDR3 region has 14 residues. The germline V gene encodes CDR1 GTSNPN and CDR2 SVGIG (reference sequence). CDR3 sequence reads: CAWSSGGSYNEQFF. CDR3 nucleotide sequence: TGTGCCTGGAGTTCGGGGGGTTCCTACAATGAGCAGTTCTTC.

The genes are TRBV2 and TRBJ2-7; 10 bases align to TRBD1. Per germline, CDR1 SNHLY and CDR2 FYNNEI. V gave up 6 bases and J gave up 6 bases; unmatched junction bases: 8. The CDR3 sequence is 14 residues long. The CDR3 nucleotides are TGTGCCAGCAGGCCTGGGACAGGGGTCGCCGAGCAGTACTTC. Protein: CASRPGTGVAEQYF. The full variable domain, with the rest looked up from reference TRBV2 and TRBJ2-7, is EPEVTQTPSHQVTQMGQEVILRCVPISNHLYFYWYRQILGQKVEFLVSFYNNEISEKSEIFDDQFSVERPDGSNFTLKIRSTKLEDSAMYFCASRPGTGVAEQYFGPGTRLTVT.

The rearrangement links TRBV30 to TRBJ2-1; TRBD2 aligns across 8 bases. The CDR3 loop spans 14 amino acids. The germline V gene encodes CDR1 GTSNPN and CDR2 SVGIG (reference sequence). V was pared by 2 bases and J by 8 bases, with 8 bases of the junction left unmatched. The chain's CDR3 is CAWSPGRVNDEQFF. CDR3 nucleotides: TGTGCCTGGAGTCCCGGGAGGGTTAACGATGAGCAGTTCTTC.

The V gene is TRBV30, the J gene TRBJ1-5; 7 bases line up with TRBD1. Germline trimming cut 2 bases from V and 4 bases from J; bases unmatched to any gene: 5. The CDR3 is made up of 14 amino acids. Germline V gene lookup returns CDR1 GTSNPN and CDR2 SVGIG (reference sequence). CDR3 residues: CAWSWQGGNQPQHF. CDR3 nucleotide sequence: TGTGCCTGGAGTTGGCAGGGGGGAAATCAGCCCCAGCATTTT.

The V and J genes are TRBV5-1 and TRBJ2-1; 7 bases agree with TRBD1. This CDR3 is 15 amino acids long. The ends lost 4 bases at V and 5 bases at J; junction bases unmatched: 9. The V gene's germline CDR1 is SGHRS and CDR2 YFSETQ. The CDR3 region is CASSPGTAYNNEQFF. Here the CDR3 DNA reads TGCGCCAGCAGCCCCGGGACAGCTTACAACAATGAGCAGTTCTTC.